Presented here are 20 T cell receptor beta chains from one specimen sequenced in a study of neurological immune-mediated disorders. MiXCR, run by TCRdb on the 5' RACE reads, gives a single entry per CDR3 protein. The repertoire holds fewer than 30,000 distinct CDR3 sequences, with over 5% as singletons. Sequences were obtained from PBMCs. The receptors come from a middle-aged woman in good health.

The V and J genes are TRBV29-1 and TRBJ2-3, with TRBD1 matching over 10 bases. The CDR3 runs 17 residues. Germline V CDR1 and CDR2: SQVTM, ANQGSEA. V dropped 0 bases and J dropped 4; count of bases not matched to a gene: 10. CDR3 region: CSVEDLRNGQGADTQYF. The DNA for the CDR3 is TGCAGCGTTGAAGATCTTCGCAACGGACAGGGGGCAGATACGCAGTATTTT.

This clonotype has a count of ten or more. The chain links TRBV27 to TRBJ2-5; D may correspond to TRBD1 or TRBD2 (5 bases each). This CDR3 contains 14 residues. Germline V gene data show CDR1 as MNHEY and CDR2 as SMNVEV (reference sequence). Between the trimmed V and J ends, which lost 3 bases and 3 bases, there was a span of 11 bases. CDR3 loop: CASSLGWGKETQYF. The DNA of the CDR3 is TGTGCCAGCAGTTTGGGATGGGGGAAAGAGACCCAGTACTTC.

This clonotype was picked up many times. In nucleotides, the CDR3 is TGTGCCAGCAGCCGTTTAGCGGGAGGGCCGAATACGCAGTATTTT. Translated, it gives CASSRLAGGPNTQYF. This rearrangement joins TRBV7-2 to TRBJ2-3, with 11 nucleotides matching TRBD2. This CDR3 comprises 15 residues. The ends lost 5 bases at V and 7 bases at J; junction bases unmatched: 8. Germline CDR1 reads SGHTA; CDR2 reads FQGNSA.

By frequency in the sample, this clonotype is medium-sized. The J gene is TRBJ2-7, the V gene TRBV27; D possibly corresponds to TRBD1 (5 bases). Germline loops: CDR1 MNHEY, CDR2 SMNVEV (reference sequence). This CDR3 has 13 residues. V lost 5 bases to trimming and J lost 3 bases, with 11 bases between them. In DNA form, the CDR3 reads TGTGCCAGCAGTACAGGTCCTAACTACGAGCAGTACTTC. Amino acid sequence: CASSTGPNYEQYF.

This clonotype was detected many times. The rearrangement joins TRBV20-1 to TRBJ1-6, with no clear D. CDR1 and CDR2 from the germline V gene are DFQATT and SNEGSKA (reference sequence). The germline V and J ends were trimmed by 0 bases and 8 bases, with 14 bases remaining between them. This CDR3 has 15 amino acids. CDR3 loop: CSARDRYQEYSPLHF. The DNA for the CDR3 is TGCAGTGCTAGAGATCGTTATCAAGAGTATTCACCCCTCCACTTT.

This clonotype was counted ten times or more. This chain connects TRBV10-3 to TRBJ2-2; 9 nucleotides match TRBD2. This CDR3 comprises 16 residues. The V segment lost 0 bases and the J segment 2 bases; nucleotides outside the gene matches: 1. Germline CDR1 is ENHRY and CDR2 is SYGVKD. CDR3 in DNA: TGTGCCATCAGTGAGTCCGGGACTAGCAACACCGGGGAGCTGTTTTTT. This translates into CAISESGTSNTGELFF.

In this sample, this clonotype turned up many times. This chain uses TRBV5-1 with TRBJ2-2; 14 positions agree with TRBD2. V lost 3 bases, J lost 3 bases, and 4 bases stayed unmatched. Germline V lookup: CDR1 SGHRS, CDR2 YFSETQ. The CDR3 has 17 residues. The CDR3, as DNA: TGCGCCAGCAGCTGGGGACTAGCGGGAGTCGACACCGGGGAGCTGTTTTTT. Its protein is CASSWGLAGVDTGELFF.

This clonotype was seen at least ten times. The chain couples TRBV20-1 to TRBJ2-1, with 7 bases that match TRBD1. Per the germline V gene, CDR1 is DFQATT and CDR2 is SNEGSKA (reference sequence). V was pared by 3 bases and J by 7 bases, with 3 bases of the junction left unmatched. This CDR3 region has 12 residues. CDR3 in DNA: TGCAGTGCTAGCCGCAGGGGGAATGAGCAGTTCTTC. Translated, it gives CSASRRGNEQFF.

By share, this clonotype counts as medium-sized (0.01 to 0.1%). The gene calls are TRBV7-6 and TRBJ1-1, with D unclear. The CDR3 loop spans 12 amino acids. The germline gives CDR1 SGHVS, CDR2 FNYEAQ. Trimming pared 5 bases from V and 13 bases from J, leaving 17 bases between. CDR3 region: CASSPSGPPGFF. DNA of the CDR3: TGTGCCAGCAGCCCAAGCGGGCCACCCGGTTTCTTT.

This clonotype was recorded at least ten times. The chain carries TRBV5-5 and TRBJ2-1; D is undetermined. Per germline, CDR1 SGHKS and CDR2 YYEKEE (reference sequence). This CDR3 spans 12 amino acids. V gave up 0 bases and J gave up 10 bases, with 8 bases separating them. The CDR3 sequence: CASSLDSPEQFF. The CDR3 coding sequence is TGTGCCAGCAGCTTGGACAGCCCCGAGCAGTTCTTC.

In this sample, this clonotype turned up many times. This chain connects TRBV12-3 or TRBV12-4 to TRBJ1-2, with D unresolved. The CDR3 has 17 amino acids. V dropped 10 bases and J dropped 3 bases, with 27 bases sitting between them. The CDR3 loop is CATYGVVEHFRHYGYTF. DNA of the CDR3: TGTGCCACCTACGGCGTAGTCGAACATTTTCGACACTATGGCTACACCTTC.

This clonotype was picked up many times. V is TRBV29-1 and J is TRBJ1-1; no definite D call. Deletions cut 7 bases from V and 0 bases from J, with 9 bases between. The CDR3 is 12 residues long. In germline, CDR1 is SQVTM, CDR2 ANQGSEA. CDR3 bases: TGCAGCGCCGGGTTAATGAACACTGAAGCTTTCTTT. Translation: CSAGLMNTEAFF.

There are many counts of this clonotype. The chain couples TRBV30 to TRBJ2-7; 9 nucleotides match TRBD2. V dropped 2 bases and J dropped 4; count of bases not matched to a gene: 3. The CDR3 spans 13 residues. The germline CDR1 and CDR2 sequences are GTSNPN and SVGIG (reference sequence). CDR3 sequence reads: CAWSFGLAYEQYF. The CDR3 DNA sequence: TGTGCCTGGAGTTTTGGACTAGCGTACGAGCAGTACTTC. Full variable domain (missing parts from reference TRBV30 and TRBJ2-7): SQTIHQWPATLVQPVGSPLSLECTVEGTSNPNLYWYRQAAGRGLQLLFYSVGIGQISSEVPQNLSASRPQDRQFILSSKKLLLSDSGFYLCAWSFGLAYEQYFGPGTRLTVT.

This clonotype was observed a handful of times. CDR3 nucleotide sequence: TGCAGTGCTAAGGACACATTAGGGAAGCAGTACTTC. Residues: CSAKDTLGKQYF. This sequence joins TRBV20-1 and TRBJ2-7; D might be TRBD1 (5 bases). The germline CDR1 and CDR2 sequences are DFQATT and SNEGSKA (reference sequence). Between the trimmed V and J ends, which lost 4 bases and 8 bases, there was a span of 15 bases. The CDR3 covers 12 residues.

Many counts were recorded for this clonotype. This chain connects TRBV5-1 to TRBJ2-3; D remains ambiguous. CDR1 and CDR2 (germline): SGHRS, YFSETQ. Trimming took off 0 bases at V and 2 bases at J, with 7 bases between the two ends. The CDR3 has 14 residues. The CDR3 nucleotides read TGCGCCAGCAGCTTGGAGGCAGACACAGATACGCAGTATTTT. Residues: CASSLEADTDTQYF.

This clonotype was detected many times. The chain uses TRBV20-1 and TRBJ1-1; 9 bases match TRBD1. This CDR3 contains 12 residues. The junction had 9 bases not matched to a gene; V was cut back by 6 bases and J by 10 bases. CDR1 and CDR2 from the germline V gene are DFQATT and SNEGSKA (reference sequence). As DNA, the CDR3 is TGCAGTGCAACACAGGGGGCGATTGGAGCTTTCTTT. Its protein product is CSATQGAIGAFF.

This clonotype showed up many times. The chain uses TRBV28 and TRBJ2-2; 8 nucleotides match TRBD2. With 3 bases clipped from V and 6 bases from J, the junction kept 6 bases outside the gene matches. Germline V gene lookup returns CDR1 MDHEN and CDR2 SYDVKM. This CDR3 has 15 amino acids. In nucleotides, the CDR3 is TGTGCCAGCAGTTTCGGGACTAGACCGGCCGGGGAGCTGTTTTTT. As protein: CASSFGTRPAGELFF.

The chain employs TRBV29-1 and TRBJ2-7; 9 nucleotides match TRBD2. Trimming removed 6 bases from V and 2 bases from J; junction bases left unmatched: 17. Per germline, CDR1 SQVTM and CDR2 ANQGSEA. The CDR3 extends over 17 amino acids. The CDR3 sequence is CSVGEGGTSGRTYEQYF. The CDR3 coding sequence is TGCAGCGTCGGGGAGGGGGGGACAAGCGGGAGGACCTACGAGCAGTACTTC.

This clonotype was counted at least ten times. The chain employs TRBV5-1 and TRBJ2-1; D gene uncertain. Trimming removed 0 bases at V and 8 bases at J, with 15 bases between. Germline V gives CDR1 SGHRS, CDR2 YFSETQ. This CDR3 comprises 15 residues. The CDR3 here is CASSLDSTEVDEQFF. CDR3 nucleotide sequence: TGCGCCAGCAGCTTGGATTCAACAGAGGTCGATGAGCAGTTCTTC.

This clonotype was seen many times. V is TRBV5-1 and J is TRBJ1-6; TRBD1 might be the D (5 bases). Germline V CDR1 and CDR2: SGHRS, YFSETQ. V was cut by 4 bases and J by 6 bases, with 11 bases left in between. The CDR3 has 14 amino acids. The CDR3 loop is CASSAGHSNSPLHF. CDR3 bases: TGCGCCAGCAGCGCCGGACATTCTAATTCACCCCTCCACTTT.